One sample yielded the 7 T cell receptor beta chains listed below, sequenced in a study of CXCR3-negative and CXCR3-positive naive CD8 T cells. Study-wide points: When CXCR3-positive naive cells were set against CXCR3-negative naive cells, the former had more hydrophobic TRB CDR3s.

UMI labels and 5' RACE were used to prepare the TRB cDNA libraries. Reanalyzing the 5' RACE reads, TCRdb keeps one entry per CDR3 protein, without DNA. The sample has under 75,000 distinct CDR3 sequences. Their specific antigens are unknown. Sample: naive CXCR3+ CD8+ T cells from blood. The subset here: CD45RO-CCR7+CD27+CD95- naive CD8+ T cells expressing CXCR3 (TNR3+). Every receptor here comes from a human donor in good health. Some clones in this sample may be carry-over from other donors' samples.

The chain has TRBV7-9 and TRBJ1-2; with no DNA, the TCRdb D assignment of TRBD1 cannot be verified. CDR1 is SEHNR, CDR2 FQNEAQ, per germline (reference sequence). The CDR3 consists of 15 residues. The CDR3 here is CASSLGGASNYGYTF.

V and J are TRBV2 and TRBJ2-7; as DNA is missing, the TRBD2 call by TCRdb cannot be tested. CDR3 length: 13 amino acids. Germline CDR1 is SNHLY and CDR2 is FYNNEI. The CDR3 sequence is CASMGLADLEQYF.

The rearrangement uses TRBV7-2 and TRBJ1-2. Looked up from germline, CDR1 is SGHTA and CDR2 is FQGNSA. This CDR3 is built from 15 residues. The CDR3 reads CASSLAEHLLYGYTF.

CDR3: CASSVAVSSYNEQFF. This chain links TRBV9 with TRBJ2-1. This CDR3 has 15 amino acids. CDR1 and CDR2 from the germline V gene are SGDLS and YYNGEE.

This rearrangement joins TRBV11-2 to TRBJ1-1; TCRdb returns TRBD1, unconfirmable since there is no DNA. This CDR3 comprises 14 residues. From germline, CDR1 is SGHAT and CDR2 FQNNGV. CDR3 region: CASTNDRTTTEAFF.

The V and J genes are TRBV20-1 and TRBJ2-7; the TCRdb D gene call, TRBD1, has no DNA to confirm it. The germline CDR1 and CDR2 sequences are DFQATT and SNEGSKA (reference sequence). The CDR3 totals 14 residues. CDR3 in amino acids: CSARDEAGGYEQYF.

This sequence joins TRBV6-5 and TRBJ2-7; TCRdb designates TRBD1, a call that cannot be tested without DNA. CDR3 size: 14 residues. CDR1 is MNHEY, CDR2 SVGAGI, per germline. This CDR3 is CASSYTVPLYEQYF.